This TCR beta chain was profiled in a study of CXCR3-negative and CXCR3-positive naive CD8 T cells (dated by TCRdb to the late 2010s). Study-level background: In total, 130 million to 150 million TRB reads were obtained, corresponding to roughly 1.5 +/- 0.3 million reads per library. For the TRBV-TRBJ cluster analysis, the naive subsets came from about five donors, while the memory cells came from 3 donors. Diversity and physicochemical repertoire analyses covered around 10 donors pooled from two independent experiments. What the study reported, not specific to this receptor: Because surface CD5, which is linked to self-reactivity in mice, was comparable between the naive subsets, TCR interaction strength was also inferred from TRB CDR3 physicochemical properties. Because CXCR3 expression was partially decreased after cryopreservation, freshly isolated PBMCs were used for most assays. Repertoire diversity was comparably high in both naive subsets but much lower in memory CD8+ T cells. Similar TRBV-TRBJ usage was shown by naive CXCR3-negative and CXCR3-positive cells from the same donor, whereas distinct patterns were shown by memory cells. TRB CDR3s from CXCR3-positive naive cells showed higher hydrophobicity (lower Kidera factor 4), lower energy, and higher strength and volume indices than CXCR3-negative naive cells.

Remarks on this clonotype: Its specific antigen is unknown.

Counted from cysteine to phenylalanine, this CDR3 has 13 amino acids. The protein alone is recorded here. From a lookup of the germline V gene (reference sequence), CDR1 and CDR2 are LNHDA and SQIVND. Each CD8+ T cell subset was flow-sorted in triplicate, and around 300,000 cells per subset were placed directly into RLT lysis buffer. To exclude memory contaminants, naive CD8+ T cells were stringently defined as CD45RO-CCR7+CD27+CD95-. Peripheral blood mononuclear cells were isolated from buffy coats by standard density gradient centrifugation. Naive CXCR3-negative and CXCR3-positive CD8+ T cells were flow-sorted on a FACSAria III. Total RNA was extracted from sorted cells with an RNeasy Mini Kit. TCRdb shows the sequencer as NextSeq 550. The Human TCR Profiling Kit (MiLaboratory) was used to make UMI-labeled 5' RACE TRB cDNA libraries. The full amount of extracted RNA was used for cDNA synthesis, and the full amount of resulting cDNA was used for PCR amplification. Libraries were prepared in parallel using an identical number of PCR cycles. In the original analysis: With a minimum of two reads required per UMI, MIGEC and MiXCR pulled out about 50,000 +/- 10,000 unique UMI-labeled TRB cDNA molecules from each library. Each library averaged around 40,000 +/- 10,000 functional in-frame TRB CDR3 nucleotide clonotypes without stop codons. After downsampling to 5000 UMI-labeled TRB molecules per sample, diversity metrics, including normalized Shannon-Wiener and Chao1, were computed in VDJtools. Clonotype-size-weighted physicochemical properties of the central five CDR3 residues (interaction energy, strength, volume and Kidera factor 4) were computed in VDJtools. TCRdb reprocessed the reads, reporting each CDR3 protein sequence once and no DNA. The authors' filters were not applied to this entry. The sample table on file contains some 7,400 distinct CDR3 sequences. Jointly, the top ten make up 1.5% to 2% of the sample.

The sequenced material came from naive CXCR3- CD8+ T cells from blood. The sample's cell subset or site, from its label and the paper: CD45RO-CCR7+CD27+CD95- naive CD8+ T cells lacking CXCR3 (TNR3-). This clonotype was obtained from a human donor in good health. Some clones in this sample may be carry-over from other donors' samples. The receptor chain draws on TRBV19 and TRBJ2-1; TCRdb outputs TRBD1, but without DNA this stays unchecked. The CDR3 protein is CASSIAGANEQFF.